These 10 T cell receptor beta chains share one sample of origin, sequenced in a study of cytomegalovirus exposure and HLA in healthy donors. PCR primers comprised 60 Vbeta and 13 Jbeta primers. The table came from immunoSEQ multiplex PCR; TCRdb's copy has only in-frame clones and leaves some out. There are some 110,000 clones in the sample; about 82% occur only once, and less than 2% lies in the top ten. Sequencing was done on a sample of PBMCs. The receptors were gathered from a man in his forties or fifties in good health and CMV-seronegative.

This clone was observed once. The rearrangement joins TRBV5-5 to TRBJ2-5, with 10 positions matching TRBD1. This CDR3 is built from 14 residues. Looked up from germline, CDR1 is SGHKS and CDR2 is YYEKEE (reference sequence). The junction had 4 bases not matched to a gene; V was cut back by 3 bases and J by 5 bases. CDR3 DNA sequence: TGTGCCAGCAGCTGGACAGGGGGGACGGAGACCCAGTACTTC. Translating gives CASSWTGGTETQYF.

There are a few counts of this clone. The germline gene is not matched at one end of the junction; a read error may be the cause. The chain employs TRBV7-9 and TRBJ2-3; 7 nucleotides agree with TRBD2. CDR1 SEHNR and CDR2 FQNEAQ come from the germline V gene (reference sequence). The CDR3 is made up of 18 amino acids. The chain's CDR3 is CSSSLDSSGILSTDTQYF. The CDR3 nucleotides read TGTTCCAGCAGCTTAGATTCTAGCGGCATTCTTAGCACAGATACGCAGTATTTT.

This chain joins TRBV28 and TRBJ1-5; D unclear. CDR3 length: 14 amino acids. Trimming shortened V by 7 bases and J by 1 base, and 11 bases separated the two germline ends. CDR1 is MDHEN, CDR2 SYDVKM, per germline. The chain's CDR3 is CASTPGWSNQPQHF. CDR3 coding DNA: TGTGCCAGCACTCCGGGGTGGAGCAATCAGCCCCAGCATTTT.

This clone was observed a few times. The gene calls are TRBV19 and TRBJ1-3; TRBD1 matches at 7 bases. Germline CDR1 is LNHDA and CDR2 is SQIVND (reference sequence). V trimming: 8 bases; J trimming: 4 bases; junction bases outside the gene matches: 17. This CDR3 spans 17 amino acids. In nucleotides, the CDR3 is TGTGCCAGTGGGGGGCCGGGACAGAGCATCGCCGGAAACACCATATATTTT. Its translation is CASGGPGQSIAGNTIYF.

This clone was picked up one time. The gene calls are TRBV6-4 and TRBJ2-7; 7 nucleotides match TRBD1. Per the germline V gene, CDR1 is MRHNA and CDR2 is SNTAGT. The CDR3 has 15 residues. V lost 2 bases and J lost 1; bases outside the gene matches: 5. The CDR3 reads CASSDGGQISYEQYF. CDR3 in DNA: TGTGCCAGCAGTGACGGGGGACAGATATCCTACGAGCAGTACTTC.

The gene calls are TRBV27 and TRBJ2-1, with 11 bases that match TRBD2. Per the germline V gene, CDR1 is MNHEY and CDR2 is SMNVEV (reference sequence). The CDR3 has 16 amino acids. V dropped 6 bases and J dropped 8; count of bases not matched to a gene: 12. In DNA, the CDR3 is TGTGCCAGCAGATCTTATGGGACTAGCGGCAGTGATGAGCAGTTCTTC. As protein: CASRSYGTSGSDEQFF.

The CDR3 spells CSVGDYYNEQFF. In nucleotides, the CDR3 is TGCAGCGTTGGGGACTACTACAATGAGCAGTTCTTC. The chain joins TRBV29-1 to TRBJ2-1, with 7 nucleotides matching TRBD2. CDR3 length equals 12 residues. J gave up 3 bases and V 4 bases, and 0 bases lay outside the gene matches. Germline values: CDR1 SQVTM, CDR2 ANQGSEA.

This clone was seen a handful of times. This chain links TRBV9 with TRBJ1-2, with D uncertain. V gave up 1 base and J gave up 6 bases, with 19 bases separating them. The CDR3 sequence is 16 residues long. Germline V CDR1 and CDR2: SGDLS, YYNGEE. CDR3: CASSVTEPPLLDGYTF. The DNA of the CDR3 is TGTGCCAGCAGCGTAACGGAGCCGCCCCTTTTGGATGGCTACACCTTC.

This chain uses TRBV7-2 with TRBJ2-3; D is unresolved. This CDR3 has 15 residues. The V gene lost 6 bases and the J gene lost 4 bases, with 17 bases spanning the gap. Germline CDR1 SGHTA, CDR2 FQGNSA. CDR3 in DNA: TGTGCCAGCAGACCACCACCTAGAGAACCAGATACGCAGTATTTT. Translated: CASRPPPREPDTQYF.

The chain is built from TRBV7-3 and TRBJ2-3; no reliable D call. V was shortened by 5 bases and J by 2 bases, with 11 bases between the two germline ends. Looked up from germline, CDR1 is SGHTA and CDR2 is FQGTGA. The CDR3 extends over 14 amino acids. The CDR3 loop reads CASSPDIVTDTQYF. As DNA, the CDR3 is TGTGCCAGCAGCCCCGACATAGTCACAGATACGCAGTATTTT.